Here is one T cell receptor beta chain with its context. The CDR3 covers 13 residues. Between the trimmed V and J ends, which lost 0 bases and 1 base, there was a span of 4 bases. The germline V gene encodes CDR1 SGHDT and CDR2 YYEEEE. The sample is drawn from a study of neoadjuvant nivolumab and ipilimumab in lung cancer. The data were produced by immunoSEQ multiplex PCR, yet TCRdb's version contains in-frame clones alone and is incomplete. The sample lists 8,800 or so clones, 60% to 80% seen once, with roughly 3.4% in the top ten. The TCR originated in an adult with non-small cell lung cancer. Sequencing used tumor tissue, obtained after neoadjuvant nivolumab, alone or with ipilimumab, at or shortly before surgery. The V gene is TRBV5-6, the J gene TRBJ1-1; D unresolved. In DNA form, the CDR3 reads TGTGCCAGCAGCTTGGATTGGAACACTGAAGCTTTCTTT. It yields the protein CASSLDWNTEAFF.